The rows below give T cell receptor beta chains drawn from one sample of a study of regulatory T cells in long-lasting Graves disease. MiXCR was run by TCRdb on the multiplex PCR reads, yielding one entry per CDR3 protein. The sample carries approximately 460,000 distinct CDR3 sequences, about a sixth recorded once. A further study also used this sample, focusing on T cells in Graves' hyperthyroidism and ophthalmopathy.

The specimen comprised peripheral blood mononuclear cells (PBMCs), sampled at new diagnosis, from a patient treated with antithyroid drugs. These receptor sequences come from a woman younger than 45 with Graves disease. CDR3s include the opening cysteine and the closing phenylalanine or tryptophan. A D gene is named only where the DNA matches it firmly. Clone size is shown for a subset of rows, as once, few, many or a class of expanded clone.

abundance | d_gene | j_gene | v_gene | CDR3nt | CDR3aa
many | . | TRBJ2-7 | TRBV28 | TGTGCCAGCAGTGTCAGCGCGGCAAGGGTCGAGCAGTACTTC | CASSVSAARVEQYF
. | TRBD2 | TRBJ2-3 | TRBV6-9 | TGTGCCAGCAGTTCGGGACTAGCGGGAACGATAGATACGCAGTATTTT | CASSSGLAGTIDTQYF
many | TRBD1 | TRBJ2-1 | TRBV11-3 | TGTGCCAGCAGCTCTGGGACAGGGGTAGGGCGGACCCCCCACAATGAGCAGTTCTTC | CASSSGTGVGRTPHNEQFF
. | TRBD1 | TRBJ1-5 | TRBV27 | TGTGCCAGCAGGCGGGACAGGGGTAGCAATCAGCCCCAGCATTTT | CASRRDRGSNQPQHF
many | . | TRBJ2-5 | TRBV2 | TGTGCCAGCAGTGCGCCTACTAGCTCTCCACAAGAGACCCAGTACTTC | CASSAPTSSPQETQYF
many | TRBD1 | TRBJ2-3 | TRBV14 | TGTGCCAGCAGCCCTTACAGGGGGCGGACAGATACGCAGTATTTT | CASSPYRGRTDTQYF
many | TRBD1 | TRBJ2-2 | TRBV7-2 | TGTGCCAGCAGCTCAGGACAGGGGGGCTTGGGTACCGGGGAGCTGTTTTTT | CASSSGQGGLGTGELFF
. | . | TRBJ1-5 | TRBV4-1 | TGCGCCAGCAGCCCTAGAGACAGCGGACAGCCCCAGCATTTT | CASSPRDSGQPQHF
few | TRBD1 | TRBJ2-6 | TRBV7-9 | TGTGCCAGCAGCTTAGGATCAGGGGGAAAAGCTGGGGCCAACGTCCTGACTTTC | CASSLGSGGKAGANVLTF
many | . | TRBJ2-5 | TRBV27 | TGTGCCAGCAGTTTAAGGTCGACTAGTGGGCCAGAGACCCAGTACTTC | CASSLRSTSGPETQYF
many | TRBD1 | TRBJ2-7 | TRBV20-1 | TGCAGTGCTAGAGATCGCGCAGGGGGCTACGAGCAGTACTTC | CSARDRAGGYEQYF
many | TRBD2 | TRBJ2-1 | TRBV18 | TGTGCCAGCTCACCGGGACTAGCGGGAAAGGATGAGCAGTTCTTC | CASSPGLAGKDEQFF
many | . | TRBJ1-1 | TRBV18 | TGTGCCAGCTCACCACTCTCCGTAAGGTACTCCAGCACTGAAGCTTTCTTT | CASSPLSVRYSSTEAFF
. | . | TRBJ1-2 | TRBV25-1 | TGTGCCAGCAGAGCCCGTGATGCCGGCTACACCTTC | CASRARDAGYTF
many | TRBD1 | TRBJ2-7 | TRBV20-1 | TGCAGTGCTAGGACAGGGGTCTACGAGCAGTACTTC | CSARTGVYEQYF
many | TRBD1 | TRBJ2-1 | TRBV20-1 | TGCAGTGCTAGAGAAAGGACAGGGGAGCAGTTCTTC | CSARERTGEQFF
many | . | TRBJ2-1 | TRBV12-3/TRBV12-4 | TGTGCCATCCGACAGGCGAGCGACTCCTACAATGAGCAGTTCTTC | CAIRQASDSYNEQFF
many | . | TRBJ2-5 | TRBV15 | TGTGCCACCAGCAGAGACACAGGCGACCAAGAGACCCAGTACTTC | CATSRDTGDQETQYF
many | TRBD1 | TRBJ2-2 | TRBV5-1 | TGCGCCAGCATACAAGGACAGGGCGGCACCGGGGAGCTGTTTTTT | CASIQGQGGTGELFF
many | . | TRBJ2-2 | TRBV20-1 | TGCAGTGCCGGAGCGGACAGAGGGACCGGGGAGCTGTTTTTT | CSAGADRGTGELFF
few | . | TRBJ1-4 | TRBV5-1 | TGCGCCAGCAGCGAGCAGGGAAGAGGTGAAAAACTGTTTTTT | CASSEQGRGEKLFF
. | TRBD1 | TRBJ2-7 | TRBV2 | TGTGCCAGCAGCGGAGACAGGGGGCGTTACGAGCAGTACTTC | CASSGDRGRYEQYF
many | . | TRBJ2-2 | TRBV7-3 | TGTGCCAGCAGCTTAAGCCACGGCCAATCTGGCGCCGGGGAGCTGTTTTTT | CASSLSHGQSGAGELFF
many | TRBD2 | TRBJ2-1 | TRBV28 | TGTGCCAGCAGGGGACTAGCGGGAGCGGATGAGCAGTTCTTC | CASRGLAGADEQFF
. | TRBD2 | TRBJ2-7 | TRBV29-1 | TGCAGCGTGGGTGGGACTAGGGATACCTACGAGCAGTACTTC | CSVGGTRDTYEQYF
many | . | TRBJ1-1 | TRBV18 | TGTGCCAGCTCAGGACAGTTGAACACTGAAGCTTTCTTT | CASSGQLNTEAFF
many | TRBD2 | TRBJ2-1 | TRBV20-1 | TGCAGTGCTAGAGGGCTAGCGGAGACCAATGAGCAGTTCTTC | CSARGLAETNEQFF
few | . | TRBJ1-1 | TRBV25-1 | TGTGCCAGCGGGTCAGGGCTGGGTATGAACACTGAAGCTTTCTTT | CASGSGLGMNTEAFF
few | TRBD2 | TRBJ2-3 | TRBV7-6 | TGTGCCAGCAGCTTAGCCGTTTCAGCGGGACTGCAGTATTTT | CASSLAVSAGLQYF
few | . | TRBJ2-7 | TRBV7-3 | TGTGCCAGCAGCTTAGAGACGGGGGAGTCCTACGAGCAGTACTTC | CASSLETGESYEQYF
. | TRBD2 | TRBJ2-7 | TRBV6-1 | TGTGCCAGCAGTGACGGGACTAGCGGGAGTTCCTACGAGCAGTACTTC | CASSDGTSGSSYEQYF
many | TRBD2 | TRBJ2-7 | TRBV30 | TGTGCCTGGAGGTGGGGGGGAGGCGAGCAGTACTTC | CAWRWGGGEQYF
. | TRBD2 | TRBJ2-1 | TRBV11-1 | TGTGCCAGCAGCTCCCGACGGGGGACTAGCGGGAGTGTTCAGTTCTTC | CASSSRRGTSGSVQFF
many | . | TRBJ2-1 | TRBV6-2/TRBV6-3 | TGTGCCAGCAGTGGATTCGCGTCCATACCAGGCAATGAGCAGTTCTTC | CASSGFASIPGNEQFF
many | TRBD1 | TRBJ1-2 | TRBV27 | TGTGCCAGCAGTTTCGGGTCTGGACAGGGGGCAATTCACTATGGCTACACCTTC | CASSFGSGQGAIHYGYTF
many | . | TRBJ2-1 | TRBV30 | TGTGCCTGGAGTGAGGCGGAACTAGCTAGTAGGTACAATGAGCAGTTCTTC | CAWSEAELASRYNEQFF
. | TRBD2 | TRBJ2-3 | TRBV10-3 | TGTGCCATAGCGGGAGGGCCGGGCGATACGCAGTATTTT | CAIAGGPGDTQYF